Listed below are T cell receptor beta chains from one sample, sequenced in a study of CD8 T cells in Susac syndrome. TCRdb ran MiXCR on the immunoSEQ multiplex PCR reads and lists one entry per CDR3 protein. Here the sample spans some 77,000 distinct CDR3 sequences, roughly 91% being singletons. The sample comprised CD4+ T cells from PBMCs. The receptors were gathered from a human donor with Susac syndrome. The CDR3 runs from the conserved cysteine through the conserved F or W. A D gene is named only where the DNA matches it firmly. A row's size may be missing; if present it is once, few, many or a size class.

cdr3_aa	cdr3_nt	j_call	v_call	clone_size	d_call
CASSLGLPSSYEQYF	TGTGCCAGCAGCTTGGGATTGCCAAGCTCCTACGAGCAGTACTTC	TRBJ2-7	TRBV7-9	-	-
CASSSQGGLGGNEQFF	TGTGCCAGCAGCTCCCAGGGGGGACTAGGCGGAAATGAGCAGTTCTTC	TRBJ2-1	TRBV7-2	-	-
CASSPSGTGYNEQFF	TGTGCCAGCAGTCCTAGCGGGACCGGGTACAATGAGCAGTTCTTC	TRBJ2-1	TRBV6-6	-	TRBD2
CASSRDSKNIQYF	TGTGCCAGCAGCAGGGACAGTAAAAACATTCAGTACTTC	TRBJ2-4	TRBV6-5	-	TRBD1
CASSLGQGGYEQYF	TGTGCCAGCAGTTTAGGACAGGGGGGGTACGAGCAGTACTTC	TRBJ2-7	TRBV28	-	TRBD1
CASSLLTSGGNEQFF	TGCGCCAGCAGCTTGCTGACTAGCGGGGGGAATGAGCAGTTCTTC	TRBJ2-1	TRBV5-1	-	TRBD2
CATSPPGSSGNTIYF	TGTGCCACCAGCCCTCCAGGGAGCTCTGGAAACACCATATATTTT	TRBJ1-3	TRBV15	-	-
CAPGSEKETQYF	TGTGCCCCGGGAAGCGAGAAAGAGACCCAGTACTTC	TRBJ2-5	TRBV2	-	-
CASTVRGQGKGEQFF	TGTGCCAGCACCGTTCGCGGACAGGGGAAAGGTGAGCAGTTCTTC	TRBJ2-1	TRBV7-9	-	TRBD1
CASKKGGRETQYF	TGTGCCAGTAAGAAAGGGGGGAGAGAGACCCAGTACTTC	TRBJ2-5	TRBV3-1	-	-
CSGRTGKEETQYF	TGCAGCGGTAGGACAGGGAAGGAAGAGACCCAGTACTTC	TRBJ2-5	TRBV29-1	-	TRBD1
CASSPGQMANYGYTF	TGTGCCAGCAGCCCAGGACAGATGGCTAACTATGGCTACACCTTC	TRBJ1-2	TRBV3-1	once	-
CSPRGTSYEQYF	TGCAGCCCCCGGGGGACGAGCTACGAGCAGTACTTC	TRBJ2-7	TRBV20-1	-	-
CAWSGGCDTEAFF	TGTGCCTGGAGTGGGGGCTGCGACACTGAAGCTTTCTTT	TRBJ1-1	TRBV30	-	-
CASSQSGRPRGNTIYF	TGCGCCAGCAGTCAATCTGGGCGGCCGCGTGGAAACACCATATATTTT	TRBJ1-3	TRBV23-1	-	-
CASSLMGRDTGELFF	TGTGCCAGCAGCTTAATGGGCAGGGACACCGGGGAGCTGTTTTTT	TRBJ2-2	TRBV11-3	once	-
CASSVGDWQFF	TGTGCCAGCAGCGTAGGCGACTGGCAGTTCTTC	TRBJ2-1	TRBV7-6	-	-
CASSLTPSGRGKTQYF	TGTGCCAGCAGCTTAACCCCCAGCGGGAGGGGGAAGACCCAGTACTTC	TRBJ2-5	TRBV7-3	once	TRBD2
CASSGQGTQVTEAFF	TGTGCCAGCAGTGGACAGGGGACGCAAGTCACTGAAGCTTTCTTT	TRBJ1-1	TRBV6-5	-	TRBD1
CASSEYMGNQPQHF	TGTGCCAGCAGTGAATACATGGGCAATCAGCCCCAGCATTTT	TRBJ1-5	TRBV6-1	-	-
CASSLASVVDTGELFF	TGTGCCAGCAGCTTAGCGTCGGTAGTTGACACCGGGGAGCTGTTTTTT	TRBJ2-2	TRBV7-8	-	-
CASSSGVAGYNEQFF	TGTGCCAGCAGCTCTGGTGTAGCGGGGTACAATGAGCAGTTCTTC	TRBJ2-1	TRBV12-3/TRBV12-4	-	TRBD2
CASSYRIGPEFPAYEQYF	TGTGCCAGCAGTTACAGAATCGGCCCCGAATTCCCTGCCTACGAGCAGTACTTC	TRBJ2-7	TRBV6-5	-	-
CASSVGGGENSYNEQFF	TGTGCCAGCAGCGTAGGAGGGGGCGAAAACTCCTACAATGAGCAGTTCTTC	TRBJ2-1	TRBV9	once	TRBD1
CAWSVGLTNTEAFF	TGTGCCTGGAGTGTGGGACTGACGAACACTGAAGCTTTCTTT	TRBJ1-1	TRBV30	-	-
CATSGLAGVEQYF	TGTGCCACCTCCGGACTAGCGGGAGTCGAGCAGTACTTC	TRBJ2-7	TRBV6-2/TRBV6-3	-	TRBD2
CASSLKNSGTLTYNEQFF	TGTGCCAGCAGCTTAAAAAATAGCGGTACCTTAACCTACAATGAGCAGTTCTTC	TRBJ2-1	TRBV11-2	-	-
CASSAQGRLVTEAFF	TGTGCCAGCAGCGCACAGGGCCGTTTGGTCACTGAAGCTTTCTTT	TRBJ1-1	TRBV7-3	-	-
CASSLSPNRGHNEQYF	TGTGCCAGCAGCCTCAGCCCAAACAGGGGGCACAACGAGCAGTACTTC	TRBJ2-7	TRBV9	-	TRBD1
CASSHSGMVYEQYF	TGTGCCAGCAGCCATTCGGGAATGGTGTACGAGCAGTACTTC	TRBJ2-7	TRBV3-1	-	-
CASSSTDTDTQYF	TGTGCCAGCAGCTCGACAGACACAGATACGCAGTATTTT	TRBJ2-3	TRBV7-9	-	-
CSARDPGTGESPLHF	TGCAGTGCTAGAGACCCCGGGACAGGGGAATCACCCCTCCACTTT	TRBJ1-6	TRBV20-1	-	TRBD1
CASSPTQQRLYTGELFF	TGTGCCAGCAGTCCAACGCAGCAGCGGTTGTACACCGGGGAGCTGTTTTTT	TRBJ2-2	TRBV6-2/TRBV6-3	-	-
CSASGGRETQYF	TGCAGTGCCAGCGGGGGGAGGGAGACCCAGTACTTC	TRBJ2-5	TRBV20-1	-	TRBD2
CASSLLAIAGPQETQYF	TGTGCCAGCAGCCTCCTCGCAATAGCGGGGCCCCAAGAGACCCAGTACTTC	TRBJ2-5	TRBV3-1	once	TRBD2
CSARHTSGSSYNEQFF	TGCAGTGCTAGGCATACTAGCGGGAGCTCCTACAATGAGCAGTTCTTC	TRBJ2-1	TRBV20-1	-	TRBD2
CASSPAGPRGANVLTF	TGTGCCAGCAGTCCGGCAGGGCCGCGCGGGGCCAACGTCCTGACTTTC	TRBJ2-6	TRBV12-3/TRBV12-4	-	-
CASSRDMKYNSPLHF	TGTGCCAGCAGTCGGGACATGAAATATAATTCACCCCTCCACTTT	TRBJ1-6	TRBV27	-	-
CASSRGQAYEQYF	TGCGCCAGCAGCCGGGGACAGGCCTACGAGCAGTACTTC	TRBJ2-7	TRBV5-1	once	TRBD1
CASSPDRLALSGANVLTF	TGTGCCAGCAGCCCGGACAGGTTGGCTCTCTCTGGGGCCAACGTCCTGACTTTC	TRBJ2-6	TRBV7-8	-	TRBD1
CASSPRWGPQETQYF	TGTGCCAGCAGCCCAAGGTGGGGACCGCAAGAGACCCAGTACTTC	TRBJ2-5	TRBV7-2	-	-